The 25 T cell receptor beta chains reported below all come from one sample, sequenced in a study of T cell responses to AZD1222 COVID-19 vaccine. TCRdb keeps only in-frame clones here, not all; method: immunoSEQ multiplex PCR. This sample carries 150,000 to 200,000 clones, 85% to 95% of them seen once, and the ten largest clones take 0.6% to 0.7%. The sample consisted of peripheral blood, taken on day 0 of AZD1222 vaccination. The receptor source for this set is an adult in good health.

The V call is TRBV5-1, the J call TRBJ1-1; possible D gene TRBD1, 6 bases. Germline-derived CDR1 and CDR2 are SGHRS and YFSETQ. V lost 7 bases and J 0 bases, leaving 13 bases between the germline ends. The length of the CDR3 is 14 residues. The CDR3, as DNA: TGCGCCAGCCGTTCAGGGGCCATGAACACTGAAGCTTTCTTT. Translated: CASRSGAMNTEAFF.

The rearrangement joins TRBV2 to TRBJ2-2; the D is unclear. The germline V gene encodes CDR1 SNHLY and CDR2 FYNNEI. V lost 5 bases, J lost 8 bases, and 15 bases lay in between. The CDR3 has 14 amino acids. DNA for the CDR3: TGTGCCAGCAGTATACTGGGCACCCTTGGGGAGCTGTTTTTT. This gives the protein CASSILGTLGELFF.

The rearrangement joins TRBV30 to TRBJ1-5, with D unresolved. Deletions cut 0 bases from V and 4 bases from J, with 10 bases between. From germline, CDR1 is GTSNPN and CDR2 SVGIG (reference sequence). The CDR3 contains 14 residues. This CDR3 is CAWSVSGGNQPQHF. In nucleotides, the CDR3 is TGTGCCTGGAGTGTAAGCGGAGGGAATCAGCCCCAGCATTTT. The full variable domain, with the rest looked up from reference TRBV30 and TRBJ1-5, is SQTIHQWPATLVQPVGSPLSLECTVEGTSNPNLYWYRQAAGRGLQLLFYSVGIGQISSEVPQNLSASRPQDRQFILSSKKLLLSDSGFYLCAWSVSGGNQPQHFGDGTRLSIL.

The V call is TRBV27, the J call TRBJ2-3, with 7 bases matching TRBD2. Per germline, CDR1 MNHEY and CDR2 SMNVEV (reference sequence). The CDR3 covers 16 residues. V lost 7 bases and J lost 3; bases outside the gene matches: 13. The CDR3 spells CASTPRAGEFTDTQYF. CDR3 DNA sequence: TGTGCCAGCACCCCCCGTGCGGGAGAATTTACAGATACGCAGTATTTT.

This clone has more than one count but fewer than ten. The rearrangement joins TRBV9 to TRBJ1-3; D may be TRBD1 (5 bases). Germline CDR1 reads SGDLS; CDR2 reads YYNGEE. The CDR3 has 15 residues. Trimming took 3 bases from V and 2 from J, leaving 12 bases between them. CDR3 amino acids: CASSARDSAGNTIYF. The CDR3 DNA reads TGTGCCAGCAGCGCCAGGGATTCGGCTGGAAACACCATATATTTT.

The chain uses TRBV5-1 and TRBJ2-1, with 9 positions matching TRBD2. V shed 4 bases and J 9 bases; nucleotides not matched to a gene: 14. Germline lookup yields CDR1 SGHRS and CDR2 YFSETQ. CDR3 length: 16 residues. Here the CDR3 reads CASSRRAGGTGGEQFF. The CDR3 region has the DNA TGCGCCAGCAGCCGAAGAGCGGGAGGAACCGGCGGTGAGCAGTTCTTC.

In DNA, the CDR3 is TGTGCCTGGAGCCCGATGCTCCTTAGCGGCAAGCAGTTCTTC. It specifies CAWSPMLLSGKQFF. This sequence joins TRBV30 and TRBJ2-1, with D possibly TRBD2 on 6 matching bases. From germline, CDR1 is GTSNPN and CDR2 SVGIG (reference sequence). V lost 3 bases and J 11 bases, leaving 20 bases between the germline ends. The CDR3 is 14 amino acids. Filled out from reference TRBV30 and TRBJ2-1, the complete variable domain reads SQTIHQWPATLVQPVGSPLSLECTVEGTSNPNLYWYRQAAGRGLQLLFYSVGIGQISSEVPQNLSASRPQDRQFILSSKKLLLSDSGFYLCAWSPMLLSGKQFFGPGTRLTVL.

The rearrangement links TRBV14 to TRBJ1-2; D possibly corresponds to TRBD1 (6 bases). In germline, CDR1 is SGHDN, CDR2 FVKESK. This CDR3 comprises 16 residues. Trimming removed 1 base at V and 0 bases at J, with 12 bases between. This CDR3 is CASSQGTVLSNYGYTF. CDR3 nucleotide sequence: TGTGCCAGCAGCCAAGGGACAGTTCTTTCTAACTATGGCTACACCTTC.

The CDR3 coding sequence is TGTGCCACCGGCGCAGGGGATACTTATGGCTACACCTTC. Its protein is CATGAGDTYGYTF. The V call is TRBV24-1, the J call TRBJ1-2; TRBD1 is a possible D gene (6 bases). The CDR3 length is 13 residues. Trimming took 9 bases from V and 5 from J, leaving 15 bases between them. In germline, CDR1 is KGHDR, CDR2 SFDVKD.

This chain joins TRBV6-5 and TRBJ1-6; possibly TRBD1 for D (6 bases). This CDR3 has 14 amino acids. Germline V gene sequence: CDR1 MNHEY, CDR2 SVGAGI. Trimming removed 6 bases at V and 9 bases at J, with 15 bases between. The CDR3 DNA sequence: TGTGCCAGCAGGGCCACAGGGCTGGGTTCACCCCTCCACTTT. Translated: CASRATGLGSPLHF.

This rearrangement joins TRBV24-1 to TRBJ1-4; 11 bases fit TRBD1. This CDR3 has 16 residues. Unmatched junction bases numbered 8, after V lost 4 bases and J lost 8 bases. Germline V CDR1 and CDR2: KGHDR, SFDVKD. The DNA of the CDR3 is TGTGCCACCAGTGAATCGGGACAGGGGGTGAGAGAAAAACTGTTTTTT. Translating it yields CATSESGQGVREKLFF.

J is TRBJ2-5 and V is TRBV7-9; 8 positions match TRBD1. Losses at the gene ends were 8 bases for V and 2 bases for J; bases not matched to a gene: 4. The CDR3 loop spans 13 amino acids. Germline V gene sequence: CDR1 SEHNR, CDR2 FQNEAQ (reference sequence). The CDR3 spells CASRTGLQETQYF. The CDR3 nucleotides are TGTGCCAGCCGGACAGGGTTACAAGAGACCCAGTACTTC.

Written as DNA, the CDR3 is TGTGCCAGCAGCCCCACAGGGGACCCCGCCGACGACGTCAACGAGCAGTACTTC. It specifies CASSPTGDPADDVNEQYF. The V call is TRBV13, the J call TRBJ2-7; TRBD1 matches at 7 bases. Germline assignment: CDR1 PRHDT and CDR2 FYEKMQ (reference sequence). V trimming: 5 bases; J trimming: 5 bases; junction bases outside the gene matches: 21. CDR3 length: 18 amino acids.

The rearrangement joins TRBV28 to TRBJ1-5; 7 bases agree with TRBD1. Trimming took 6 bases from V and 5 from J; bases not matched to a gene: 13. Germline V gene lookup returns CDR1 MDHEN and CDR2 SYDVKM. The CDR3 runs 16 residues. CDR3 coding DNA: TGTGCCAGCAGCTTCCCCGGACAGGCTTATCATCAGCCCCAGCATTTT. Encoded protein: CASSFPGQAYHQPQHF. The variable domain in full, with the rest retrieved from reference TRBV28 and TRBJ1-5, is DVKVTQSSRYLVKRTGEKVFLECVQDMDHENMFWYRQDPGLGLRLIYFSYDVKMKEKGDIPEGYSVSREKKERFSLILESASTNQTSMYLCASSFPGQAYHQPQHFGDGTRLSIL.

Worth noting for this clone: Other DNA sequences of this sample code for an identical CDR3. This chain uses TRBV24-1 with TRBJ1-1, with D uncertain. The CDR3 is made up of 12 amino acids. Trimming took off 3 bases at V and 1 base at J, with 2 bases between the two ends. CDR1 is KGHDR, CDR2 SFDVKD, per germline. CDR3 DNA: TGTGCCACCAGTGATGGGAACACTGAAGCTTTCTTT. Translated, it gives CATSDGNTEAFF.

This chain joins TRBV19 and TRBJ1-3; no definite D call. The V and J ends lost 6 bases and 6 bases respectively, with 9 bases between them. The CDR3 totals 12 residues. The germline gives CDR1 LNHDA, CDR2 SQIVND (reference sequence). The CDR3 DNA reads TGTGCCAGTAGGGCGGATTTAAACACCATATATTTT. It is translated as CASRADLNTIYF.

CDR3 bases: TGTGCCAGCAGCGGGACGGCCTTCTATGGCTACACCTTC. This gives the protein CASSGTAFYGYTF. The J gene is TRBJ1-2, the V gene TRBV3-1 (or the pseudogene TRBV3-2), with D possibly being TRBD1 (5 bases). Trimming took 5 bases from V and 4 from J, leaving 11 bases between them. The CDR3 has 13 amino acids. Germline V lookup: CDR1 LGHDT, CDR2 YNNKEL (reference sequence).

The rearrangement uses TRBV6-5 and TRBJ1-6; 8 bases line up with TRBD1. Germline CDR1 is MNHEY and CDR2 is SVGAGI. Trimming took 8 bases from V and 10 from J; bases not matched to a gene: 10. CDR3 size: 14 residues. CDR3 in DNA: TGTGCCAGCGACGACAGGGGTTCAGACTCACCCCTCCACTTT. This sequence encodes CASDDRGSDSPLHF.

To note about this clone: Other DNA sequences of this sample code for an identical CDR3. CDR3 bases: TGCAGTGCTAGAGGGGAGGAAAAACTGTTTTTT. Residues: CSARGEEKLFF. The chain employs TRBV20-1 and TRBJ1-4, with D hard to call. Between the trimmed V and J ends, which lost 1 base and 8 bases, there was a span of 5 bases. This CDR3 is built from 11 residues. Germline V gene sequence: CDR1 DFQATT, CDR2 SNEGSKA (reference sequence).

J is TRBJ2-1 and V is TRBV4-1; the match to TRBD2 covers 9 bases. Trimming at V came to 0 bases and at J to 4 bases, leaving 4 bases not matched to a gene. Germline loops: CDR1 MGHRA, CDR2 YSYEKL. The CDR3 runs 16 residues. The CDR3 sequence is CASSQDRLAVYNEQFF. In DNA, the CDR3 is TGCGCCAGCAGCCAAGACAGACTAGCGGTTTACAATGAGCAGTTCTTC.

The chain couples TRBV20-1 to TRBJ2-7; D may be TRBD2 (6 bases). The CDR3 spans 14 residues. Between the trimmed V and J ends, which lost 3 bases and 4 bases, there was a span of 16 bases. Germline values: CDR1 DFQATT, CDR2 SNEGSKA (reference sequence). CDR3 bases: TGCAGTGCTAGTGCCAGAGGGAGGATGTACGAGCAGTACTTC. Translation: CSASARGRMYEQYF.

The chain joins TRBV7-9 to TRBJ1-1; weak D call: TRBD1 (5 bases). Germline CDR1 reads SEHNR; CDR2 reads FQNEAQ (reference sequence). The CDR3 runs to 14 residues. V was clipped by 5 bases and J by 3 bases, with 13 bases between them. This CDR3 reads CASSPDLGDTEAFF. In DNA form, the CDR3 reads TGTGCCAGCAGCCCCGACCTAGGGGACACTGAAGCTTTCTTT.

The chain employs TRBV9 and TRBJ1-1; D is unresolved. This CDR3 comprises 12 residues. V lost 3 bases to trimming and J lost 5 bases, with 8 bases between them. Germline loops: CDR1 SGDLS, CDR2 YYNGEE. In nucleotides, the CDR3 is TGTGCCAGCAGCGGGCTCAGGACTGAAGCTTTCTTT. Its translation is CASSGLRTEAFF.

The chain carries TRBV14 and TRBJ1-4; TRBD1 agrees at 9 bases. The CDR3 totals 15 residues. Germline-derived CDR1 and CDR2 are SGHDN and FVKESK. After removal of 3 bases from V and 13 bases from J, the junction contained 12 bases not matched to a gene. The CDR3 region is CASSHGRDRDRGLFF. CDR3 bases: TGTGCCAGCAGCCATGGCCGGGACAGGGACCGGGGACTGTTTTTT.

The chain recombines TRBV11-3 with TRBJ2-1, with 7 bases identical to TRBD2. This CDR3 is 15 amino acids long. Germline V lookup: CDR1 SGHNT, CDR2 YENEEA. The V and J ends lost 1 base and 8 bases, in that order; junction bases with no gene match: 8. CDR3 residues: CASSLVGLGNHEQFF. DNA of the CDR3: TGTGCCAGCAGCTTAGTTGGACTAGGAAATCATGAGCAGTTCTTC.